The rows below give T cell receptor beta chains drawn from one sample of a study of shared clonotypes between healthy human individuals. The method was immunoSEQ multiplex PCR; TCRdb's version includes in-frame clones alone and lacks a portion of them. The repertoire holds 850,000 to 1,200,000 clones, with roughly 75% as singletons. The sample taken for sequencing was memory CD4+ T cells sorted from blood. The receptors were gathered from a man between 18 and 29 years old in good health. CDR3s leave out the opening cysteine and the closing phenylalanine or tryptophan. The order of the fields is V gene, clone size, CDR3 protein. Part of the rows lack a size; the others show once, few, many or a class for expanded clones.

v_gene: TRBV30; abundance: .; CDR3aa: AWLRGYNEQF
v_gene: TRBV5-4; abundance: .; CDR3aa: ASSLAEKGAAGELF
v_gene: TRBV11-1; abundance: .; CDR3aa: ASSPGVGLGNQPQH
v_gene: TRBV7-2; abundance: .; CDR3aa: ASSLTGNSGNTIY
v_gene: TRBV5-6; abundance: .; CDR3aa: ASIETGSNSPLH
v_gene: TRBV5-1; abundance: .; CDR3aa: ASSPRTSGKQETQY
v_gene: TRBV7-2; abundance: .; CDR3aa: ASSLVSAGELF
v_gene: TRBV5-4; abundance: .; CDR3aa: ASSFGGQGRGYT
v_gene: TRBV4-3; abundance: few; CDR3aa: ASSQEYREGLEAF
v_gene: TRBV5-1; abundance: .; CDR3aa: ASSRNTGGYTGNTIY
v_gene: TRBV19; abundance: .; CDR3aa: ASRRTGVSSNQPQH
v_gene: TRBV5-6; abundance: .; CDR3aa: ASSLTGQVNEKLF
v_gene: TRBV5-1; abundance: few; CDR3aa: ASSLDPLIPF
v_gene: TRBV4-3; abundance: .; CDR3aa: ASSQDPRGSYEQY
v_gene: TRBV18; abundance: .; CDR3aa: ASSPGGDGYT
v_gene: TRBV10-3; abundance: .; CDR3aa: ATRTSLREKLF
v_gene: TRBV2; abundance: once; CDR3aa: ASLRGRGYNEQF
v_gene: TRBV5-1; abundance: .; CDR3aa: ASSLVMGRSYEQY
v_gene: TRBV30; abundance: .; CDR3aa: AWRVMNTGELF
v_gene: TRBV7-9; abundance: few; CDR3aa: ASSKTEAF
v_gene: TRBV25-1; abundance: .; CDR3aa: ASSRQGASEQY
v_gene: TRBV2; abundance: .; CDR3aa: ASSETSGRSTDTQY
v_gene: TRBV5-4; abundance: .; CDR3aa: ASSRSGSEQF
v_gene: TRBV15; abundance: .; CDR3aa: ATSRLTETQY
v_gene: TRBV4-2; abundance: .; CDR3aa: ASSQEAYTDTQY
v_gene: TRBV5-1; abundance: .; CDR3aa: ASSPGTSGYT
v_gene: TRBV15; abundance: few; CDR3aa: ATSKQTGGSGNTIY
v_gene: TRBV4-2; abundance: .; CDR3aa: ASSQSSEYGYT
v_gene: TRBV6-1; abundance: .; CDR3aa: ASREGQVGGYGYT
v_gene: TRBV30; abundance: .; CDR3aa: AWSANRDWKRERETDTQY
v_gene: TRBV5-1; abundance: few; CDR3aa: ASSRSSDRNNSPLH
v_gene: TRBV5-6; abundance: .; CDR3aa: ASSFVGGNEQF
v_gene: TRBV7-2; abundance: once; CDR3aa: ASSKGLAESYEQY
v_gene: TRBV25-1; abundance: .; CDR3aa: ASRAGPPGGYT
v_gene: TRBV10-3; abundance: .; CDR3aa: AIKNRGTDTQY
v_gene: TRBV7-2; abundance: .; CDR3aa: ASSPQGKDTQY